This is a list of T cell receptor beta chains from one sample in a study of cytomegalovirus exposure and HLA in healthy donors. Some clones are missing from TCRdb's copy, which holds only in-frame ones; the method was immunoSEQ multiplex PCR. The sample consists of some 78,000 clones, roughly three quarters of them appearing once. Sequencing was done on a sample of PBMCs. The receptor source for this set is a woman between 50 and 59 years old in good health and CMV-seropositive. CDR3s leave out the opening cysteine and the closing phenylalanine or tryptophan. D genes are given only for firm matches.

V gene	J gene	D gene	CDR3 protein
TRBV29-1	TRBJ2-5	-	SVRTLQETQY
TRBV6-5	TRBJ1-1	-	ASSYKGEAF
TRBV7-2	TRBJ2-1	-	ASSLYVDHNNNEQF
TRBV5-1	TRBJ1-1	TRBD1	ASSLTGVGTEAF
TRBV6-1	TRBJ2-1	TRBD2	ASSEAPAGELAGVLEQF
TRBV12-5	TRBJ1-5	TRBD1	ASGLVQGRNQPQH
TRBV5-5	TRBJ1-6	-	ASSPTRESSYNSPLH
TRBV5-1	TRBJ1-1	-	ASSLASGLGEAF
TRBV18	TRBJ2-3	-	ASSPPGGATDTQY
TRBV7-3	TRBJ1-6	TRBD1	ASRATGVNSPLH
TRBV15	TRBJ2-1	TRBD2	ATSREGGRGTEQF
TRBV28	TRBJ1-2	-	ASSLVDYGYT
TRBV4-2	TRBJ2-1	TRBD2	ASSGTTYNYNEQF
TRBV2	TRBJ1-1	-	ASSEQTSEAF
TRBV4-1	TRBJ2-7	-	ASSQDRPGTYEQY
TRBV10-1	TRBJ2-3	TRBD2	ASSEPGLGADTQY
TRBV30	TRBJ2-3	-	AWSVLRERDTQY
TRBV5-1	TRBJ2-7	TRBD2	ASSLEPSGGYEQY
TRBV11-3	TRBJ2-1	TRBD2	ASTSGGRAEFYNEQF
TRBV4-1	TRBJ2-3	TRBD2	ASSQDGLAGGPADTQY
TRBV9	TRBJ1-1	-	ASSARGISEAF
TRBV5-4	TRBJ1-1	-	ASKSGGPHSMNTEAF
TRBV9	TRBJ1-1	TRBD1	ASSQTPGQEKAF
TRBV19	TRBJ2-2	-	ASRPVLVIGELF
TRBV11-1	TRBJ2-5	-	ASSSEEGGNQETQY
TRBV5-1	TRBJ2-2	-	ASSFGGPNTGELF
TRBV7-9	TRBJ1-6	TRBD1	ASSMGTDNSPLH
TRBV7-8	TRBJ1-1	-	ASSFAAGEGDYTEAF
TRBV10-3	TRBJ2-5	-	AISDRRGQETQY
TRBV27	TRBJ2-3	-	ASSLSGGRSDTQY
TRBV15	TRBJ2-3	-	ATSRDTVVGDTQY
TRBV6-1	TRBJ2-7	TRBD2	ATLIEAGGPDEQY
TRBV7-7	TRBJ2-1	-	ASSPTRAYNEQF
TRBV29-1	TRBJ2-5	-	SVEDWGRDWQETQY
TRBV7-9	TRBJ1-1	-	ASSVPGHNPEDTEAF